Each of the 31 T cell receptor beta chains below was sequenced from the same sample in a study of Graves' ophthalmopathy and Graves' hyperthyroidism (dated by TCRdb to about 2018). Sequencing instrument: Illumina HiSeq 2000. TCR beta CDR3 regions were amplified from RNA transcripts for repertoire sequencing. A first-round RT-PCR used HTBI primers with the Qiagen OneStep RT-PCR kit, followed by a second-round multiplex PCR, size selection and purification. TCRdb reprocessing: public reads trimmed at Q25 with fastp, clones called with MiXCR, in-frame beta chains kept. For every CDR3 protein sequence, its rows merge into one entry that carries the most common genes and DNA. The table for this sample lists about 410,000 distinct CDR3 sequences; about 16% of them were counted only once. Around 1.5% of the sample lies in the top ten. Sequences were obtained from peripheral blood. The receptors stem from a woman in her late teens or twenties with Graves' ophthalmopathy. Donor details come from another sample of the same person, matched by shared clones.

This clonotype was observed at least ten times. The chain recombines TRBV6-4 with TRBJ2-2, with 10 bases matching TRBD1. The CDR3 has 17 amino acids. CDR1 is MRHNA, CDR2 SNTAGT, per germline. Trimming cost V 5 bases and J 0 bases; bases outside gene matches: 6. The CDR3 DNA follows: TGTGCCAGCAGTCCACGGACAGGGGGAACGAACACCGGGGAGCTGTTTTTT. It translates to CASSPRTGGTNTGELFF.

In this sample, this clonotype turned up once. The chain is built from TRBV5-4 and TRBJ2-7; D may be TRBD1 (5 bases). V lost 2 bases and J 2 bases, leaving 23 bases between the germline ends. Germline CDR1 and CDR2: SGHNT and YYREEE (reference sequence). The CDR3 is 18 amino acids. The CDR3 nucleotides read TGTGCCAGCAGCTTCGAATCCCACTCTGCTACAGGAGCCTACGAGCAGTACTTC. Protein: CASSFESHSATGAYEQYF. Full variable domain (missing parts from reference TRBV5-4 and TRBJ2-7): ETGVTQSPTHLIKTRGQQVTLRCSSQSGHNTVSWYQQALGQGPQFIFQYYREEENGRGNFPPRFSGLQFPNYSSELNVNALELDDSALYLCASSFESHSATGAYEQYFGPGTRLTVT.

The sample holds many counts of this clonotype. The CDR3 sequence: CASGEQGFEQYF. As DNA, the CDR3 is TGTGCCAGCGGAGAACAGGGCTTCGAGCAGTACTTC. The chain combines TRBV28 with TRBJ2-7; D is perhaps TRBD1 (6 bases). Trimming left V 8 bases short and J 6 bases short, with 14 bases between. Germline V gene lookup returns CDR1 MDHEN and CDR2 SYDVKM. This CDR3 is built from 12 residues.

This chain links TRBV7-2 with TRBJ2-7; 12 bases match TRBD2. The CDR3 covers 15 residues. Germline CDR1 reads SGHTA; CDR2 reads FQGNSA. With V trimmed by 4 bases and J by 6 bases, 7 bases remained unmatched. CDR3 nucleotide sequence: TGTGCCAGCAGCTCCGGACTAGCGGGATTCTCCGAGCAGTACTTC. It codes for CASSSGLAGFSEQYF.

This clonotype was detected ten times or more. J is TRBJ1-6 and V is TRBV7-2, with D uncertain. The V gene's germline CDR1 is SGHTA and CDR2 FQGNSA. The ends were cut back, 4 bases at V and 9 bases at J, with 13 bases in the middle. The CDR3 covers 14 residues. The CDR3 here is CASSSLWPGSPLHF. CDR3 nucleotides: TGTGCCAGCAGCTCCTTATGGCCTGGTTCACCCCTCCACTTT.

Many counts were recorded for this clonotype. The V gene is TRBV2, the J gene TRBJ2-7; D might be TRBD2 (6 bases). Trimming took off 9 bases at V and 5 bases at J, with 14 bases between the two ends. The CDR3 totals 12 residues. Germline CDR1 is SNHLY and CDR2 is FYNNEI. The CDR3 DNA reads as TGTGCCAGGGATCTGGGGGGAAACGAGCAGTACTTC. Its translation: CARDLGGNEQYF.

This clonotype was found many times. The V gene is TRBV6-2 or TRBV6-3, the J gene TRBJ1-1, with 10 bases matching TRBD1. After removal of 6 bases from V and 2 bases from J, the junction contained 15 bases not matched to a gene. This CDR3 spans 18 amino acids. In germline, CDR1 is MNHEY, CDR2 SVGEGT. CDR3 in amino acids: CASSYRGPGTGANTEAFF. In nucleotides, the CDR3 is TGTGCCAGCAGCTACAGGGGCCCCGGGACAGGGGCTAACACTGAAGCTTTCTTT.

This clonotype occurred many times. This chain links TRBV7-9 with TRBJ1-1, with a possible D match to TRBD1 (5 bases). The CDR3 length is 15 residues. CDR1 is SEHNR and CDR2 is FQNEAQ in the germline V gene (reference sequence). V was shortened by 4 bases and J by 0 bases, with 12 bases between the two germline ends. The CDR3: CASSSWTQMNTEAFF. CDR3 nucleotide sequence: TGTGCCAGCAGCTCATGGACACAAATGAACACTGAAGCTTTCTTT.

This clonotype was counted many times. The chain joins TRBV6-2 or TRBV6-3 to TRBJ2-7, with D possibly being TRBD1 or TRBD2 (6 bases each). V lost 2 bases and J 3 bases, leaving 20 bases between the germline ends. Germline lookup yields CDR1 MNHEY and CDR2 SVGEGT. This CDR3 spans 17 amino acids. The CDR3: CASSYGGPGGLSYEQYF. CDR3 nucleotides: TGTGCCAGCAGTTACGGGGGGCCTGGCGGGCTAAGCTACGAGCAGTACTTC.

The V and J genes are TRBV19 and TRBJ2-5; D is uncertain. The CDR3 runs to 13 residues. Germline assignment: CDR1 LNHDA and CDR2 SQIVND (reference sequence). The V end lost 1 base, the J end lost 1 base, and 4 bases lay between the germline ends. DNA for the CDR3: TGTGCCAGTAGTATAGCGGTCCAAGAGACCCAGTACTTC. Protein sequence: CASSIAVQETQYF.

The chain carries TRBV28 and TRBJ2-7; 8 positions agree with TRBD2. This CDR3 has 13 residues. After removal of 8 bases from V and 0 bases from J, the junction contained 3 bases not matched to a gene. Germline V gene lookup returns CDR1 MDHEN and CDR2 SYDVKM. The CDR3 DNA reads TGTGCCAGCCAGAGCGGGAGCTCCTACGAGCAGTACTTC. Its protein is CASQSGSSYEQYF.

The chain recombines TRBV28 with TRBJ2-5; TRBD2 agrees at 10 bases. V gave up 6 bases and J gave up 2 bases; unmatched junction bases: 6. The CDR3 spans 15 residues. CDR1 MDHEN and CDR2 SYDVKM come from the germline V gene. The CDR3, as DNA: TGTGCCAGCAGATCGGGACTAGCGAGACAAGAGACCCAGTACTTC. Residues: CASRSGLARQETQYF.

This rearrangement joins TRBV12-3 or TRBV12-4 to TRBJ1-2, with TRBD1 identical over 8 bases. V was clipped by 4 bases and J by 7 bases; unmatched bases: 5. The CDR3 length is 13 residues. As DNA, the CDR3 is TGTGCCAGCAGTTCCCCCGGGACAGGTGGCTACACCTTC. Amino acids: CASSSPGTGGYTF.

This clonotype was detected many times. J is TRBJ2-5 and V is TRBV11-2; tentatively, D is TRBD1 or TRBD2 (5 bases each). The CDR3 consists of 14 residues. The germline V and J ends were trimmed by 3 bases and 4 bases, with 12 bases remaining between them. Germline V gives CDR1 SGHAT, CDR2 FQNNGV. The CDR3 is CASSFYGAGETQYF. The CDR3 coding sequence is TGTGCCAGCAGCTTCTACGGGGCCGGAGAGACCCAGTACTTC.

In its sample, this clonotype was seen many times. J is TRBJ2-7 and V is TRBV29-1; D gene uncertain. The V end was cut by 1 base, the J end by 0 bases, with 22 bases between. The CDR3 length is 18 residues. From germline, CDR1 is SQVTM and CDR2 ANQGSEA. The CDR3 nucleotides read TGCAGCGTTGAAGGGGTGTCAGTGGGATCGTACCCCTCCTACGAGCAGTACTTC. Its translation is CSVEGVSVGSYPSYEQYF.

This clonotype occurred many times. The J gene is TRBJ1-6, the V gene TRBV20-1, with a weak D call TRBD1 (5 bases). The germline gives CDR1 DFQATT, CDR2 SNEGSKA (reference sequence). Trimming left V 0 bases short and J 9 bases short, with 18 bases between. This CDR3 is built from 16 residues. The CDR3 region is CSARDYQGGRVSPLHF. The CDR3 nucleotides are TGCAGTGCTAGAGATTACCAGGGTGGTCGGGTTTCACCCCTCCACTTT.

This clonotype was seen ten or more times. V gene TRBV28 combines with J gene TRBJ1-5; D is possibly TRBD1 (6 bases). The CDR3 totals 15 residues. The V gene lost 5 bases and the J gene lost 0 bases, with 11 bases spanning the gap. From germline, CDR1 is MDHEN and CDR2 SYDVKM. CDR3 sequence: CASSQQGPSNQPQHF. CDR3 coding DNA: TGTGCCAGCAGTCAACAGGGCCCTAGCAATCAGCCCCAGCATTTT.

This clonotype came up many times. The chain recombines TRBV6-1 with TRBJ1-3; D is unclear. V lost 10 bases and J 0 bases, leaving 10 bases between the germline ends. The CDR3 is made up of 13 amino acids. Germline V gene lookup returns CDR1 MNHNS and CDR2 SASEGT. The CDR3 nucleotides read TGTGCCACCCCGACCTTCTCTGGAAACACCATATATTTT. Translated: CATPTFSGNTIYF.

The table lists this clonotype with many counts. The chain couples TRBV6-1 to TRBJ1-5; D gene unclear. Trimming pared 6 bases from V and 5 bases from J, leaving 2 bases between. This CDR3 contains 10 residues. CDR1 is MNHNS and CDR2 is SASEGT in the germline V gene. The DNA for the CDR3 is TGTGCCAGCAGAGATCAGCCCCAGCATTTT. Translation: CASRDQPQHF.

This clonotype was counted ten times or more. The rearrangement links TRBV6-1 to TRBJ2-5; D is uncertain. The V end was cut by 5 bases, the J end by 9 bases, with 10 bases between. CDR3 size: 11 residues. Germline V gene data show CDR1 as MNHNS and CDR2 as SASEGT. CDR3 DNA: TGTGCCAGCAGTTATGGGTCGTCCCAGTACTTC. Translating it yields CASSYGSSQYF.

J is TRBJ1-2 and V is TRBV12-3 or TRBV12-4; D uncertain. This CDR3 contains 15 residues. The V end was cut by 3 bases, the J end by 0 bases, with 11 bases between. The CDR3 loop reads CASSFSAGPNYGYTF. In DNA form, the CDR3 reads TGTGCCAGCAGTTTCAGCGCAGGCCCTAACTATGGCTACACCTTC.

This clonotype was counted many times. The chain combines TRBV20-1 with TRBJ1-2; 7 bases agree with TRBD1. The CDR3 spans 11 residues. The germline V gene encodes CDR1 DFQATT and CDR2 SNEGSKA (reference sequence). CDR3 amino acids: CSQGANYGYTF. Written as DNA, the CDR3 is TGCAGCCAGGGGGCTAACTATGGCTACACCTTC.

The chain employs TRBV6-4 and TRBJ2-5; D gene unclear. Germline V CDR1 and CDR2: MRHNA, SNTAGT. The CDR3 has 14 amino acids. V shed 8 bases and J shed 4 bases, with 17 bases lying between them. The CDR3 DNA follows: TGTGCCAGCGTCATTTTTGGGGAACTAGAGACCCAGTACTTC. This codes for CASVIFGELETQYF.

This clonotype occurred many times. V is TRBV6-5 and J is TRBJ2-6, with a weak D call TRBD1 (5 bases). The CDR3 contains 16 residues. Germline lookup yields CDR1 MNHEY and CDR2 SVGAGI. Between the trimmed V and J ends, which lost 5 bases and 0 bases, there was a span of 11 bases. Written as DNA, the CDR3 is TGTGCCAGCAGTCCACGTACAGGCTCTGGGGCCAACGTCCTGACTTTC. This translates into CASSPRTGSGANVLTF.

There are many counts of this clonotype. The rearrangement links TRBV12-3 or TRBV12-4 to TRBJ1-1; 7 bases map to TRBD1. The CDR3 consists of 14 residues. The V and J ends lost 4 bases and 3 bases, in that order; junction bases with no gene match: 5. CDR3 DNA sequence: TGTGCCAGCAGTTCTGACAGGGTGGACACTGAAGCTTTCTTT. This sequence encodes CASSSDRVDTEAFF.

The sample holds many counts of this clonotype. The rearrangement joins TRBV25-1 to TRBJ2-5; the D is unclear. Trimming took off 0 bases at V and 1 base at J, with 12 bases between the two ends. Per the germline V gene, CDR1 is MGHDK and CDR2 is SYGVNS. The CDR3 loop spans 16 amino acids. The CDR3 is CASSEYEPVAQETQYF. Here the CDR3 DNA reads TGTGCCAGCAGTGAATACGAGCCCGTAGCCCAAGAGACCCAGTACTTC.

A remark on this clonotype: One end of the junction fails to match germline, which may point to a read error. The J gene is TRBJ1-2, the V gene TRBV12-3 or TRBV12-4, with TRBD1 matching 11 bases. The CDR3 has 15 amino acids. The CDR3 spells CVSSFPGQGDYGYTF. The CDR3 region has the DNA TGTGTCAGCAGTTTCCCGGGACAGGGGGACTATGGCTACACCTTC.

The V and J genes are TRBV28 and TRBJ1-2, with D possibly TRBD1 on 5 matching bases. CDR1 is MDHEN, CDR2 SYDVKM, per germline. V was clipped by 5 bases and J by 5 bases, with 15 bases between them. This CDR3 is built from 14 residues. DNA for the CDR3: TGTGCCAGCAGTACCTCCGGGACGGAGTATGGCTACACCTTC. Encoded protein: CASSTSGTEYGYTF.

CDR3 region: CASSLVGQLDPLNSPLHF. In DNA, the CDR3 is TGTGCCAGCAGTTTGGTGGGACAGTTAGATCCACTCAATTCACCCCTCCACTTT. The chain couples TRBV6-5 to TRBJ1-6; 7 nucleotides match TRBD1. The CDR3 is made up of 18 amino acids. Looked up from germline, CDR1 is MNHEY and CDR2 is SVGAGI. Trimming took 4 bases from V and 7 from J; bases not matched to a gene: 16.

The chain has TRBV7-8 and TRBJ1-2, with a weak D call TRBD1 (6 bases). V lost 2 bases and J 8 bases, leaving 15 bases between the germline ends. The CDR3 extends over 14 amino acids. CDR1 and CDR2 (germline): SGHVS, FQNEAQ. CDR3 sequence (DNA): TGTGCCAGCAGCTTACACGACAGGTCCCACGGCTACACCTTC. Amino acid sequence: CASSLHDRSHGYTF.

This clonotype was recorded at least ten times. The chain recombines TRBV5-1 with TRBJ2-7; 9 bases line up with TRBD1. Germline V gene lookup returns CDR1 SGHRS and CDR2 YFSETQ. There are 16 residues in the CDR3. J lost 1 base, V lost 4 bases, and 9 bases had no gene match. The CDR3 DNA sequence: TGCGCCAGCAGCCTCCCGAGGGGGACAGGGTCCTACGAGCAGTACTTC. The encoded protein is CASSLPRGTGSYEQYF. Based on the CDR3 plus reference TRBV5-1 and TRBJ2-7, the full variable domain is KAGVTQTPRYLIKTRGQQVTLSCSPISGHRSVSWYQQTPGQGLQFLFEYFSETQRNKGNFPGRFSGRQFSNSRSEMNVSTLELGDSALYLCASSLPRGTGSYEQYFGPGTRLTVT.